One T cell receptor (beta chain) is described in this entry. Its antigen is unidentified. Repertoires were generated with immunoSEQ multiplex PCR, while TCRdb's copy carries only in-frame clones and drops some. The sample shows 300,000 or so clones, less than 85% of them seen only once. This sample stems from a study of shared clonotypes between healthy human individuals. Study in general: Donor composition was a couple of women and three men, aged 18 to 49.

Whole-study findings and limits: Represented diversity (both genetic and exposure-history) was limited by the small number of donors.

The V gene's germline CDR1 is MNHNS and CDR2 SASEGT. The CDR3 totals 14 residues. V lost 5 bases to trimming and J lost 2 bases, with 10 bases between them. This chain links TRBV6-1 with TRBJ2-1, with D hard to call. The source material was memory CD4+ T cells sorted from blood. Subset denoted: CD45RA-negative fraction. The receptor's source is a man aged 30 to 39 in good health. In DNA form, the CDR3 reads TGTGCCAGCAGTCTTGTGGGGACCTACAATGAGCAGTTCTTC. As protein: CASSLVGTYNEQFF.